What follows is one TCR beta chain and its context. Repertoires were generated with immunoSEQ multiplex PCR, while TCRdb's copy carries only in-frame clones and drops some. The repertoire holds 380,000 or so clones, with about 89% as singletons. This record belongs to a study of blood T cell repertoires in COVID-19. As for the study in general: T cells, B-cell-depleted T cells, or PBMCs supplied cDNA or gDNA.

The CDR3 runs 17 residues. In germline, CDR1 is SGHNT, CDR2 YENEEA. Trimming took 3 bases from V and 3 from J, leaving 20 bases between them. The sample consisted of PBMCs or T cells enriched from blood (not recorded which). The source is a man aged 30 to 39 who had recovered from COVID-19. The chain employs TRBV11-3 and TRBJ1-1; D is perhaps TRBD1 (6 bases). CDR3 loop: CASSFRTLDSWYTEAFF. Written as DNA, the CDR3 is TGTGCCAGCAGCTTTCGAACTTTGGACAGTTGGTACACTGAAGCTTTCTTT.